Shown below are 9 T cell receptor beta chains from a single sample sequenced in a study of T-cell reconstitution after alpha-beta-depleted transplantation in children. Unique molecular identifiers featured in how the TCRbeta library was prepared. TCRdb processed the PCR reads anew with MiXCR; each CDR3 protein has one entry. The sample shows fewer than 750,000 distinct CDR3 sequences, roughly 23% of them seen only once. The specimen comprised PBMCs, mostly from graft donor cells, sampled 360 days after TCRalphabeta/CD19-depleted stem cell transplant. These receptors all stem from a boy less than two years old who had a stem cell transplant for acute myeloid leukemia, so the T cells may come from the graft donor.

Many counts were recorded for this clonotype. The chain employs TRBV12-3 or TRBV12-4 and TRBJ1-1; 7 nucleotides align to TRBD1. The length of the CDR3 is 14 residues. V shed 4 bases and J 3 bases; nucleotides not matched to a gene: 5. The CDR3 nucleotides are TGTGCCAGCAGTTCGGGACAGTTGGACACTGAAGCTTTCTTT. It yields the protein CASSSGQLDTEAFF.

The rearrangement uses TRBV5-1 and TRBJ2-7; D remains ambiguous. The CDR3 loop spans 14 amino acids. Germline values: CDR1 SGHRS, CDR2 YFSETQ. V shed 2 bases and J shed 2 bases, with 11 bases lying between them. The CDR3 loop is CASSFKGRAYEQYF. CDR3 DNA sequence: TGCGCCAGCAGCTTTAAAGGGCGAGCCTACGAGCAGTACTTC.

The rearrangement uses TRBV7-9 and TRBJ2-5; 7 nucleotides align to TRBD1. Germline-derived CDR1 and CDR2 are SEHNR and FQNEAQ (reference sequence). The CDR3 runs 14 residues. J gave up 7 bases and V 4 bases, and 9 bases lay outside the gene matches. The CDR3: CASSSRGFWLTQYF. The CDR3 DNA reads as TGTGCCAGCAGCTCCAGGGGGTTCTGGTTGACCCAGTACTTC. Variable domain in full (rest from reference TRBV7-9 and TRBJ2-5): DTGVSQNPRHKITKRGQNVTFRCDPISEHNRLYWYRQTLGQGPEFLTYFQNEAQLEKSRLLSDRFSAERPKGSFSTLEIQRTEQGDSAMYLCASSSRGFWLTQYFGPGTRLLVL.

This clonotype has at least ten counts. The rearrangement links TRBV12-3 or TRBV12-4 to TRBJ2-7; D gene unclear. The CDR3 has 12 residues. Trimming removed 5 bases from V and 5 bases from J, with 10 bases in between. The CDR3 DNA reads as TGTGCCAGCAGTCTGTCTAGGAACGAGCAGTACTTC. Protein product: CASSLSRNEQYF.

The table lists this clonotype with many counts. Sequence at one end of the junction differs from germline and may be a read error. V and J are TRBV20-1 and TRBJ1-6; no clear D. The CDR3 contains 12 residues. CDR1 and CDR2 from the germline V gene are DFQATT and SNEGSKA (reference sequence). The CDR3 sequence: CSARDPNSPLHF. CDR3 in DNA: TGCAGTGCTCGAGACCCTAATTCACCCCTCCACTTT.

In this sample, this clonotype turned up many times. The chain is built from TRBV4-3 and TRBJ1-2, with D possibly being TRBD1 (5 bases). The CDR3 sequence is 14 residues long. Germline values: CDR1 LGHNA, CDR2 YSLEER. The ends were cut back, 2 bases at V and 6 bases at J, with 13 bases in the middle. The CDR3 DNA reads TGCGCCAGCAGCCAAATATCTTCAGGGAATGGCTACACCTTC. Residues: CASSQISSGNGYTF.

The chain couples TRBV15 to TRBJ2-5, with D tentatively TRBD2 (6 bases). This CDR3 contains 15 residues. CDR1 is LNHNV, CDR2 YYDKDF, per germline (reference sequence). Trimming stripped 4 bases from V and 3 bases from J, with 15 bases between. The CDR3 loop reads CATSTPSGVEETQYF. As DNA, the CDR3 is TGTGCCACCAGCACCCCATCGGGGGTAGAAGAGACCCAGTACTTC.

The chain uses TRBV7-2 and TRBJ1-1; the D gene is possibly TRBD1 (5 bases). Germline V gene data show CDR1 as SGHTA and CDR2 as FQGNSA. Trimming cost V 1 base and J 0 bases, with 12 bases left between them. CDR3 size: 16 residues. This chain's CDR3 is CASSLEAGFMNTEAFF. CDR3 sequence (DNA): TGTGCCAGCAGCTTAGAGGCAGGGTTTATGAACACTGAAGCTTTCTTT.

The rearrangement joins TRBV15 to TRBJ2-1; D not certain. V lost 0 bases, J lost 7 bases, and 4 bases lay in between. The germline V gene has CDR1 LNHNV and CDR2 YYDKDF (reference sequence). CDR3 size: 12 residues. CDR3 loop: CATSRDRNEQFF. In nucleotides, the CDR3 is TGTGCCACCAGCAGAGACAGGAATGAGCAGTTCTTC.